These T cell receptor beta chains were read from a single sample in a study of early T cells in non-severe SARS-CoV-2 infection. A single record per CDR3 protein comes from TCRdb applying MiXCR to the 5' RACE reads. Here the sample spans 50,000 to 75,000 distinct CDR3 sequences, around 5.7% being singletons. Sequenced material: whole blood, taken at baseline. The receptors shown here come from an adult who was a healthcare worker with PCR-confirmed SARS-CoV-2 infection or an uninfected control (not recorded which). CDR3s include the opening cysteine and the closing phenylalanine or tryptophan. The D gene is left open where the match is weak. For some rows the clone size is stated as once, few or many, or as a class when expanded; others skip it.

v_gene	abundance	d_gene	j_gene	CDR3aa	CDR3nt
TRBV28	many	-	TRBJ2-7	CASGVAYYEQYF	TGTGCCAGCGGAGTGGCATACTACGAGCAGTACTTC
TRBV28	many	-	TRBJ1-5	CASSLRSRGNQPQHF	TGTGCCAGCAGTTTACGGTCCAGGGGCAATCAGCCCCAGCATTTT
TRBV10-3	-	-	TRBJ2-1	CAISVSGPNYNEQFF	TGTGCCATCAGTGTATCCGGACCCAACTACAATGAGCAGTTCTTC
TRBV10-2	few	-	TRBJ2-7	CASSDPYSYEQYF	TGCGCCAGCAGTGACCCCTACTCCTACGAGCAGTACTTC
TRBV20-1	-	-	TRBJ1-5	CSARGIGREYSNQPQHF	TGCAGTGCTAGAGGGATCGGGCGGGAGTATAGCAATCAGCCCCAGCATTTT
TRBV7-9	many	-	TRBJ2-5	CASNQLKGFQETQYF	TGTGCCAGCAACCAGCTGAAGGGTTTCCAAGAGACCCAGTACTTC
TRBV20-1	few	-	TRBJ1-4	CSARDRDRDEKLFF	TGCAGTGCTAGAGACCGGGACCGCGATGAAAAACTGTTTTTT
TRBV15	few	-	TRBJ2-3	CATSRDVWSPDTQYF	TGTGCCACCAGCAGAGATGTGTGGAGCCCAGATACGCAGTATTTT
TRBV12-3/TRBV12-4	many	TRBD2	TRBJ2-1	CASAQREGGNEQFF	TGTGCCAGCGCTCAGCGGGAGGGAGGGAATGAGCAGTTCTTC
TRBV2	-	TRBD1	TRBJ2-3	CARGTGYTDTQYF	TGTGCCAGGGGGACAGGGTACACAGATACGCAGTATTTT
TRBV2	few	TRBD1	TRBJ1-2	CASSRTGNYGYTF	TGTGCCAGCAGTCGGACAGGGAACTATGGCTACACCTTC
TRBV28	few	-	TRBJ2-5	CASSPLGEHQETQYF	TGTGCCAGCAGCCCACTAGGGGAACATCAAGAGACCCAGTACTTC
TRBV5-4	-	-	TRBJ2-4	CASSFRQNGNIQYF	TGTGCCAGCAGCTTTAGACAGAATGGGAACATTCAGTACTTC
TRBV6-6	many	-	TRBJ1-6	CASSLLSPPRSSPLHF	TGTGCCAGCAGTTTGCTGTCCCCCCCGAGGAGTTCACCCCTCCACTTT
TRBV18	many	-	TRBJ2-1	CASSPTPEGNEQFF	TGTGCCAGCTCACCGACCCCCGAAGGCAATGAGCAGTTCTTC
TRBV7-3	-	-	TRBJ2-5	CASSATPGRLETQYF	TGTGCCAGCAGCGCAACCCCGGGACGGTTGGAGACCCAGTACTTC
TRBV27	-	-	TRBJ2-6	CASSSVQSGANVLTF	TGTGCCAGCAGTTCCGTACAATCTGGGGCCAACGTCCTGACTTTC
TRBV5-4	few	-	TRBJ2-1	CASSPGTDGVDEQFF	TGTGCCAGCAGCCCCGGGACGGATGGGGTGGATGAGCAGTTCTTC
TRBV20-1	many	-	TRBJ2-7	CSAREGIHPGTYEQYF	TGCAGTGCTAGGGAGGGGATTCATCCTGGGACCTACGAGCAGTACTTC
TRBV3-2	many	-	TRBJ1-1	CASSLRNRKEAFF	TGTGCCAGCAGCCTACGGAACAGAAAAGAAGCTTTCTTT
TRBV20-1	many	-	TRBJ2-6	CSAIQGSGANVLTF	TGCAGTGCAATCCAGGGCTCTGGGGCCAACGTCCTGACTTTC
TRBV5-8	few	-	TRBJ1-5	CASSFYRAQPQHF	TGTGCCAGCAGCTTTTACAGGGCTCAGCCCCAGCATTTT
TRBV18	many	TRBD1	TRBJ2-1	CASSPFVGQGSYNEQFF	TGTGCCAGCTCACCATTTGTGGGACAGGGGTCCTACAATGAGCAGTTCTTC
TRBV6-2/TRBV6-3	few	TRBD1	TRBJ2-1	CASDSGQPYNEQFF	TGTGCCAGCGACTCGGGACAGCCTTACAATGAGCAGTTCTTC
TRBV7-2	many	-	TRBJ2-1	CASSLDRGTHNEQFF	TGTGCCAGCAGCTTAGATCGGGGGACCCACAATGAGCAGTTCTTC
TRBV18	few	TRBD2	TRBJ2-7	CASSTSGSYEQYF	TGTGCCAGCTCGACTAGCGGCTCCTACGAGCAGTACTTC
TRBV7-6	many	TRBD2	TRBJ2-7	CASSKGGSLSYEQYF	TGTGCCAGCAGTAAGGGCGGGAGCCTCTCCTACGAGCAGTACTTC
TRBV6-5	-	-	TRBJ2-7	CASSYGWVGGYEQYF	TGTGCCAGCAGTTATGGGTGGGTAGGAGGCTACGAGCAGTACTTC